This TCR beta chain was identified during a study of cytomegalovirus exposure and HLA in healthy donors. Though probably carrying unrecorded immune exposures, donors were nominally healthy at sampling. Germline-derived CDR1 and CDR2 are MNHNS and SASEGT. The CDR3 loop spans 13 amino acids. The V and J ends lost 7 bases and 3 bases respectively, with 13 bases between them. Whole-study findings and limits: Whilst most TCR sequences proved rare, a subset of public TCRs occurred across many donors.

Primers: 60 Vbeta forward and 13 Jbeta reverse. Clones were read by immunoSEQ multiplex PCR, and TCRdb kept only the in-frame ones, dropping some. Among 150,000 to 200,000 clones listed, 80% were seen once. For this clone: Its matching antigen is unknown.

The sample comprised PBMCs. This clonotype was sampled from a woman aged 30 to 39 in good health and CMV-seronegative. The chain carries TRBV6-1 and TRBJ2-7, with D tentatively TRBD2 (6 bases). The chain's CDR3 is CASTSRGYYEQYF. The CDR3 nucleotides are TGTGCCAGCACTTCCCGGGGGTACTACGAGCAGTACTTC.